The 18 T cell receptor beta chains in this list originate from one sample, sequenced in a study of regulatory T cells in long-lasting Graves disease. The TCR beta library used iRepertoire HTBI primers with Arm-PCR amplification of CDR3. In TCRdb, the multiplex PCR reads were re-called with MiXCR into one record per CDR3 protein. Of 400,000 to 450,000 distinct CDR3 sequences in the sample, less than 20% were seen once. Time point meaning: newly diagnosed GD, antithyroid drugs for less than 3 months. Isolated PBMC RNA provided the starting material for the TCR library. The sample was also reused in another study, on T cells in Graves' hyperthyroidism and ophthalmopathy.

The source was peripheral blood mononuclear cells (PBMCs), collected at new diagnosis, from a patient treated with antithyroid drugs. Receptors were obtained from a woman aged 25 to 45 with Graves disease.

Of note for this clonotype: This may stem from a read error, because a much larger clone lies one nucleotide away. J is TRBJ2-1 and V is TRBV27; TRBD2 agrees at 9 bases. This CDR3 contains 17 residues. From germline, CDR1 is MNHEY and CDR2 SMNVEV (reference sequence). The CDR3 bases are TGTACCAGCAGTTTACCCCTAACTAGCGGGCCCTACAATGAGCAGTTCTTC. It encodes CTSSLPLTSGPYNEQFF.

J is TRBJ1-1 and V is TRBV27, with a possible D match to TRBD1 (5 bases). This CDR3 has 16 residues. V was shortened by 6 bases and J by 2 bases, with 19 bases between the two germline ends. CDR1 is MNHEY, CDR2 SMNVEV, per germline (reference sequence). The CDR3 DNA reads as TGTGCCAGCAGGATCTTATTGCGGGGCGTTAACACTGAAGCTTTCTTT. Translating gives CASRILLRGVNTEAFF.

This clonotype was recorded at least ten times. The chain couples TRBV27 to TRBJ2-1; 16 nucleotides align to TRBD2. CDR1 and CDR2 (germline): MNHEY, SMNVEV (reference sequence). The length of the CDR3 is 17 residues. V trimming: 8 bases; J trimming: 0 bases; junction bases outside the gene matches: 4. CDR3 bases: TGTGCCAGCTCGGGACTAGCGGGAGGGCGCTCCTACAATGAGCAGTTCTTC. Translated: CASSGLAGGRSYNEQFF.

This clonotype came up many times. The CDR3 coding sequence is TGTGCCAGCAGCTTAGGCAGGGACAATCAGCCCCAGCATTTT. Its protein is CASSLGRDNQPQHF. This chain joins TRBV7-9 and TRBJ1-5, with TRBD1 as a possible D gene (5 bases). The germline gives CDR1 SEHNR, CDR2 FQNEAQ (reference sequence). The CDR3 loop spans 14 amino acids. Trimming left V 1 base short and J 3 bases short, with 7 bases between.

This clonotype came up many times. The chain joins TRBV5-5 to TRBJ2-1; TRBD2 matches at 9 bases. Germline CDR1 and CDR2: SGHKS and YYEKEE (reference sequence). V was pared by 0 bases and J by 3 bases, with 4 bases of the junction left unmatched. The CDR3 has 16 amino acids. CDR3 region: CASSLGGSGSYNEQFF. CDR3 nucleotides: TGTGCCAGCAGCTTGGGGGGTAGCGGGAGCTACAATGAGCAGTTCTTC.

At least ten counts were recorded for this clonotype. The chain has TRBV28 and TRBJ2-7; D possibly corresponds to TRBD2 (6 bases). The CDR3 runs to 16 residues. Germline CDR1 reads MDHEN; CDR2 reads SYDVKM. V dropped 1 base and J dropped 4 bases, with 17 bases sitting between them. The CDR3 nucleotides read TGTGCCAGCAGTTTATTCTCGGGAGATCAGTCTTACGAGCAGTACTTC. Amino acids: CASSLFSGDQSYEQYF.

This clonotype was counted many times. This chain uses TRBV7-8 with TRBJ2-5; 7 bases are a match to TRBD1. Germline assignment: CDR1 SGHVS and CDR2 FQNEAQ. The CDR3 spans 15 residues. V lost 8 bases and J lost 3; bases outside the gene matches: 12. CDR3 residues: CASGLNTGVEETQYF. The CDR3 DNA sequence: TGTGCCAGCGGGTTAAACACAGGGGTCGAAGAGACCCAGTACTTC. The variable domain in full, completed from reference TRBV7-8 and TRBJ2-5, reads GAGVSQSPRYKVAKRGQDVALRCDPISGHVSLFWYQQALGQGPEFLTYFQNEAQLDKSGLPSDRFFAERPEGSVSTLKIQRTQQEDSAVYLCASGLNTGVEETQYFGPGTRLLVL.

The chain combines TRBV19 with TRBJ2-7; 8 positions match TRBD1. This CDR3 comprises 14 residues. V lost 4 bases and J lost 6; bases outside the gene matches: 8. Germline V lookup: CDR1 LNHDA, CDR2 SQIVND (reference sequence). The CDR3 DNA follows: TGTGCCAGTAGTACTCGACAGGGGACAAGCGAGCAGTACTTC. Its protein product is CASSTRQGTSEQYF.

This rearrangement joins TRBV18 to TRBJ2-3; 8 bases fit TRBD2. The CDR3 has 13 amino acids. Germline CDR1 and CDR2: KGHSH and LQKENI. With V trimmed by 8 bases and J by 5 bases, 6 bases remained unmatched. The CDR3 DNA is TGTGCCAGCCGCACGGGAGGGGGAGATACGCAGTATTTT. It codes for CASRTGGGDTQYF.

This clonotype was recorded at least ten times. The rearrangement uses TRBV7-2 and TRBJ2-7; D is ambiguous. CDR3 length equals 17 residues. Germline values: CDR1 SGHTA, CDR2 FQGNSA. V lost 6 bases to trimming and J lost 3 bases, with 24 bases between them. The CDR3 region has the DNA TGTGCCAGCAGTTCTCCCGCCCCGGCCTTCCTCCTCTACGAGCAGTACTTC. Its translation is CASSSPAPAFLLYEQYF.

The CDR3 protein is CASSPMDRDEQYF. The CDR3 region has the DNA TGTGCCAGCAGTCCTATGGACAGGGACGAGCAGTACTTC. The V call is TRBV27, the J call TRBJ2-7, with 8 bases lining up with TRBD1. The CDR3 runs 13 residues. The V segment lost 5 bases and the J segment 5 bases; nucleotides outside the gene matches: 5. CDR1 MNHEY and CDR2 SMNVEV come from the germline V gene (reference sequence).

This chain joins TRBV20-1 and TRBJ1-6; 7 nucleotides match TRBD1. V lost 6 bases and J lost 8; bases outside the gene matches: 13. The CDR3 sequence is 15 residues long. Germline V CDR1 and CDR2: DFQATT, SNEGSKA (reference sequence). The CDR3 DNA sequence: TGCAGTGCCGAGACAGGGATCGGTTTTTATTCACCCCTCCACTTT. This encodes CSAETGIGFYSPLHF.

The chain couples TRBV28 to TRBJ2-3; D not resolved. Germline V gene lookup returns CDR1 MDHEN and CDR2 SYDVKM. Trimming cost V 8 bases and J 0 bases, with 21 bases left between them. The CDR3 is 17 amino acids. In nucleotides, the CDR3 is TGTGCCAGCGGTTATTCAGGCAGCAGACTTAGCACAGATACGCAGTATTTT. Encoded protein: CASGYSGSRLSTDTQYF.

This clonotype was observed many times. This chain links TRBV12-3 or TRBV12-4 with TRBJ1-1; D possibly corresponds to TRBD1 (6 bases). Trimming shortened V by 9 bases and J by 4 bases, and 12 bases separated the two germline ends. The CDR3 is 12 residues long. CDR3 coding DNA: TGTGCCAGTAGGGGGGAGAGCACTGAAGCTTTCTTT. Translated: CASRGESTEAFF.

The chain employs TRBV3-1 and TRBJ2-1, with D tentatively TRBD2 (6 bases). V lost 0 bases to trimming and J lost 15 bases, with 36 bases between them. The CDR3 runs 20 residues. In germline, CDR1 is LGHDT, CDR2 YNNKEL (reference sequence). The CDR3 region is CASSQDRGTGPKSSYNGRFF. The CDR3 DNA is TGTGCCAGCAGCCAAGACCGGGGGACGGGACCGAAAAGCTCCTACAATGGGCGGTTCTTC.

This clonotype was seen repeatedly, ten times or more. CDR3 amino acids: CASSVGLEVRNEQFF. The CDR3 DNA sequence: TGTGCCAGCAGCGTGGGACTAGAGGTCCGCAATGAGCAGTTCTTC. V is TRBV7-9 and J is TRBJ2-1, with 8 bases aligning to TRBD2. CDR3 size: 15 residues. Germline CDR1 is SEHNR and CDR2 is FQNEAQ (reference sequence). Trimming removed 5 bases from V and 6 bases from J; junction bases left unmatched: 9.

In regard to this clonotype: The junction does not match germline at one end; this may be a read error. The CDR3 reads CASSFPTSGNFRVYSEQFF. CDR3 sequence (DNA): TGTGCCAGCAGCTTTCCGACTAGCGGGAACTTTCGCGTCTACAGTGAGCAGTTCTTC. The rearrangement uses TRBV7-2 and TRBJ2-1; 11 bases align to TRBD2. The length of the CDR3 is 19 residues. Germline V gene data show CDR1 as SGHTA and CDR2 as FQGNSA.

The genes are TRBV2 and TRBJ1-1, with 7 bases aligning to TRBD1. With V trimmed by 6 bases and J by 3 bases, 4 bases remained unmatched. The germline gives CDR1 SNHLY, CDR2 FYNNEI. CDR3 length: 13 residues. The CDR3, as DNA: TGTGCCAGCAGGACAGGGATCGACACTGAAGCTTTCTTT. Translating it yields CASRTGIDTEAFF.